A selection of T cell receptor beta chains follows, all from one sample in a study of molecular identifiers for immune sequencing clone quantification. TCRdb re-analysed the PCR reads in MiXCR, keeping a single row per CDR3 protein. This table holds tens of thousands of distinct CDR3 sequences, 15% to 20% found once. Specimen: naive CD8+ T cells from blood, with Jurkat cell RNA spiked in. These receptor sequences come from a human donor in good health. Some libraries in this study had Jurkat cell RNA spiked in. Both conserved end residues are part of each CDR3. A D gene is named only where the DNA matches it firmly. The size field is filled for only some rows; it gives once, few, many or a size class.

j_gene: TRBJ2-7
abundance: many
d_gene: -
v_gene: TRBV20-1
CDR3aa: CSARSPPGSYEQYF
CDR3nt: TGCAGTGCTAGGTCCCCGCCAGGGTCCTACGAGCAGTACTTC

j_gene: TRBJ2-2
abundance: many
d_gene: -
v_gene: TRBV3-1
CDR3aa: CASSQVSLMDRTGELFF
CDR3nt: TGTGCCAGCAGCCAAGTTAGTCTCATGGATCGCACCGGGGAGCTGTTTTTT

j_gene: TRBJ2-3
abundance: many
d_gene: TRBD2
v_gene: TRBV14
CDR3aa: CASSQVRLAGGWGTDTQYF
CDR3nt: TGTGCCAGCAGCCAAGTCCGGCTAGCGGGAGGTTGGGGCACAGATACGCAGTATTTT

j_gene: TRBJ2-7
abundance: many
d_gene: TRBD1
v_gene: TRBV4-1
CDR3aa: CASSQPGQGAYEQYF
CDR3nt: TGCGCCAGCAGCCAACCGGGACAGGGGGCTTACGAGCAGTACTTC

j_gene: TRBJ2-3
abundance: many
d_gene: -
v_gene: TRBV2
CDR3aa: CAMPGDSGRLDGAQYF
CDR3nt: TGTGCCATGCCGGGGGACTCGGGACGACTTGATGGAGCGCAGTATTTT

j_gene: TRBJ2-7
abundance: many
d_gene: -
v_gene: TRBV27
CDR3aa: CASSAGTPSYEQYF
CDR3nt: TGTGCCAGCAGCGCCGGGACGCCTTCCTACGAGCAGTACTTC

j_gene: TRBJ2-7
abundance: -
d_gene: -
v_gene: TRBV13
CDR3aa: CASSQGGGAPPYEQYF
CDR3nt: TGTGCCAGCAGTCAAGGGGGGGGGGCACCCCCATACGAGCAGTACTTC

j_gene: TRBJ2-7
abundance: -
d_gene: -
v_gene: TRBV5-1
CDR3aa: CASSFGISYEQYF
CDR3nt: TGCGCCAGCAGCTTCGGGATTAGCTACGAGCAGTACTTC

j_gene: TRBJ2-1
abundance: many
d_gene: TRBD2
v_gene: TRBV7-9
CDR3aa: CASSNTLAAEQFF
CDR3nt: TGTGCCAGCAGCAACACCCTAGCGGCCGAGCAGTTCTTC

j_gene: TRBJ2-1
abundance: many
d_gene: -
v_gene: TRBV7-8
CDR3aa: CASTLPVYNEQFF
CDR3nt: TGTGCCAGCACTCTCCCCGTCTACAATGAGCAGTTCTTC

j_gene: TRBJ2-1
abundance: many
d_gene: TRBD2
v_gene: TRBV14
CDR3aa: CASTQDSGSGNEQFF
CDR3nt: TGTGCCAGCACCCAGGATAGCGGGAGTGGCAATGAGCAGTTCTTC

j_gene: TRBJ1-1
abundance: few
d_gene: -
v_gene: TRBV5-1
CDR3aa: CASSLALTALNTEAFF
CDR3nt: TGCGCCAGCAGCTTGGCCTTAACAGCCTTGAACACTGAAGCTTTCTTT

j_gene: TRBJ2-7
abundance: many
d_gene: TRBD2
v_gene: TRBV27
CDR3aa: CASSSTTSGGAYEQYF
CDR3nt: TGTGCCAGCAGTTCGACGACTAGCGGGGGGGCCTACGAGCAGTACTTC

j_gene: TRBJ2-2
abundance: many
d_gene: -
v_gene: TRBV11-2
CDR3aa: CASSLGHDGELFF
CDR3nt: TGTGCCAGCAGCTTAGGGCATGACGGGGAGCTGTTTTTT

j_gene: TRBJ2-1
abundance: many
d_gene: -
v_gene: TRBV4-3
CDR3aa: CASSPSLAGHKFF
CDR3nt: TGCGCCAGCAGCCCCAGTTTGGCGGGACATAAATTCTTC

j_gene: TRBJ2-1
abundance: many
d_gene: -
v_gene: TRBV7-6
CDR3aa: CASSSGRGEQFF
CDR3nt: TGTGCCAGCAGCTCCGGACGCGGTGAGCAGTTCTTC

j_gene: TRBJ2-7
abundance: many
d_gene: TRBD2
v_gene: TRBV27
CDR3aa: CASSFAGGPSYEQYF
CDR3nt: TGTGCCAGCAGTTTCGCGGGGGGGCCCTCCTACGAGCAGTACTTC

j_gene: TRBJ1-5
abundance: -
d_gene: TRBD1
v_gene: TRBV6-5
CDR3aa: CATWAGQGALQPQHF
CDR3nt: TGTGCCACCTGGGCGGGACAGGGGGCGTTACAGCCCCAGCATTTT

j_gene: TRBJ2-1
abundance: -
d_gene: -
v_gene: TRBV7-9
CDR3aa: CASSLGLGDDEQFF
CDR3nt: TGTGCCAGCAGCTTGGGCCTAGGAGATGATGAGCAGTTCTTC

j_gene: TRBJ2-7
abundance: -
d_gene: TRBD1
v_gene: TRBV20-1
CDR3aa: CSARGALTGGFYEQHF
CDR3nt: TGCAGTGCTAGAGGGGCACTCACAGGGGGCTTTTACGAGCAGCACTTC

j_gene: TRBJ1-1
abundance: many
d_gene: -
v_gene: TRBV11-2
CDR3aa: CASSEGSNTEAFF
CDR3nt: TGTGCCAGCAGCGAAGGATCGAACACTGAAGCTTTCTTT

j_gene: TRBJ2-3
abundance: many
d_gene: -
v_gene: TRBV4-3
CDR3aa: CASSQGVGTGATDTQYF
CDR3nt: TGCGCCAGCAGCCAGGGGGTGGGGACGGGGGCGACAGATACGCAGTATTTT

j_gene: TRBJ2-1
abundance: few
d_gene: TRBD2
v_gene: TRBV29-1
CDR3aa: CSVGTSGTYNEQFF
CDR3nt: TGCAGCGTAGGGACTAGCGGGACCTACAATGAGCAGTTCTTC

j_gene: TRBJ1-1
abundance: many
d_gene: TRBD1
v_gene: TRBV7-9
CDR3aa: CASSPLLGAGQGEEYTEAFF
CDR3nt: TGTGCCAGCAGCCCCTTACTCGGGGCCGGACAGGGGGAAGAGTACACTGAAGCTTTCTTT

j_gene: TRBJ2-7
abundance: many
d_gene: -
v_gene: TRBV14
CDR3aa: CASSPDNWSVLAQYF
CDR3nt: TGTGCCAGCAGCCCCGATAATTGGAGCGTTTTGGCGCAGTACTTC

j_gene: TRBJ2-7
abundance: many
d_gene: -
v_gene: TRBV4-3
CDR3aa: CASSQDPSGNPDEQYF
CDR3nt: TGCGCCAGCAGCCAAGATCCCTCAGGGAACCCTGACGAGCAGTACTTC

j_gene: TRBJ2-7
abundance: many
d_gene: TRBD2
v_gene: TRBV5-5
CDR3aa: CASSWTLGGSSREQYF
CDR3nt: TGTGCCAGCAGCTGGACCCTGGGGGGGTCTTCGAGGGAGCAGTACTTC

j_gene: TRBJ1-6
abundance: -
d_gene: TRBD1
v_gene: TRBV20-1
CDR3aa: CSAGDRETYNSPLHF
CDR3nt: TGCAGTGCTGGGGACAGGGAGACCTATAATTCACCCCTCCACTTT

j_gene: TRBJ2-3
abundance: many
d_gene: TRBD1
v_gene: TRBV11-2
CDR3aa: CASSPGQIPTDTQYF
CDR3nt: TGTGCCAGCAGCCCGGGACAGATCCCCACAGATACGCAGTATTTT

j_gene: TRBJ2-3
abundance: once
d_gene: TRBD1
v_gene: TRBV19
CDR3aa: CASSMGQGNADTQYF
CDR3nt: TGTGCCAGTAGTATGGGACAGGGCAACGCAGATACGCAGTATTTC

j_gene: TRBJ1-5
abundance: many
d_gene: -
v_gene: TRBV27
CDR3aa: CATKGDNNQPQHF
CDR3nt: TGTGCCACCAAAGGGGACAACAATCAGCCCCAGCATTTT